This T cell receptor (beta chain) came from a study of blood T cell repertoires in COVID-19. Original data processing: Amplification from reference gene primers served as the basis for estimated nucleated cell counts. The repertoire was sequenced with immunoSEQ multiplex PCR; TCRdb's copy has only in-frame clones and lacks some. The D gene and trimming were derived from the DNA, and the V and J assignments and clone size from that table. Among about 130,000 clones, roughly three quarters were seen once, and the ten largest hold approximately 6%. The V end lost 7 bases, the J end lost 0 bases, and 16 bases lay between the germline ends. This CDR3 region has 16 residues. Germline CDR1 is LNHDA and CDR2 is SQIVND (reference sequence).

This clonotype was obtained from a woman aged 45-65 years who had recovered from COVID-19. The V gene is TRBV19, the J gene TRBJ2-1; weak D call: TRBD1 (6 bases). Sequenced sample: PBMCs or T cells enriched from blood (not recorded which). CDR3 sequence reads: CASNRDGRSSYNEQFF. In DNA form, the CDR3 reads TGTGCCAGTAACAGGGACGGCCGGAGCTCCTACAATGAGCAGTTCTTC. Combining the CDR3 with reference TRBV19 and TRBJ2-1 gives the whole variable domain DGGITQSPKYLFRKEGQNVTLSCEQNLNHDAMYWYRQDPGQGLRLIYYSQIVNDFQKGDIAEGYSVSREKKESFPLTVTSAQKNPTAFYLCASNRDGRSSYNEQFFGPGTRLTVL.